The next 17 T cell receptor beta chains were all read from a single sample in a study of cytomegalovirus exposure and HLA in healthy donors. The PCR was carried out with 60 Vbeta primers and 13 Jbeta primers. The protocol was immunoSEQ multiplex PCR, while the TCRdb copy is restricted to in-frame clones and leaves out a portion. The table counts around 210,000 clones; under 1% lies in the top ten. Sequencing input: PBMCs. Every receptor here comes from a young woman in good health and CMV-seropositive.

This chain links TRBV6-5 with TRBJ2-7; TRBD2 matches at 8 bases. CDR1 MNHEY and CDR2 SVGAGI come from the germline V gene. Losses at the gene ends were 9 bases for V and 4 bases for J; bases not matched to a gene: 14. CDR3 length equals 15 residues. This chain's CDR3 is CASGPGAGGGYEQYF. CDR3 bases: TGTGCCAGTGGCCCCGGGGCGGGAGGTGGGTACGAGCAGTACTTC.

V and J are TRBV19 and TRBJ1-2, with 9 bases fitting TRBD1. Looked up from germline, CDR1 is LNHDA and CDR2 is SQIVND (reference sequence). J was trimmed by 5 bases and V by 5 bases; bases with no gene match: 9. This CDR3 has 15 residues. DNA for the CDR3: TGTGCCAGTAGTCCCGACAGGGGGATTCGGTATGGCTACACCTTC. This codes for CASSPDRGIRYGYTF.

The genes are TRBV2 and TRBJ2-5; no firm D call. CDR3 length: 13 residues. Per germline, CDR1 SNHLY and CDR2 FYNNEI. V gave up 3 bases and J gave up 1 base, with 6 bases separating them. The CDR3 loop is CASSDGPQETQYF. In DNA, the CDR3 is TGTGCCAGCAGTGATGGGCCCCAAGAGACCCAGTACTTC.

The chain combines TRBV5-5 with TRBJ1-6; TRBD1 matches 7 bases. From germline, CDR1 is SGHKS and CDR2 YYEKEE (reference sequence). There are 14 residues in the CDR3. V was clipped by 5 bases and J by 7 bases; unmatched bases: 6. CDR3 sequence reads: CASSSGQSNSPLHF. The CDR3 coding sequence is TGTGCCAGCAGTTCGGGACAGTCGAATTCACCCCTCCACTTT. Complete variable domain (other parts from reference TRBV5-5 and TRBJ1-6): DAGVTQSPTHLIKTRGQQVTLRCSPISGHKSVSWYQQVLGQGPQFIFQYYEKEERGRGNFPDRFSARQFPNYSSELNVNALLLGDSALYLCASSSGQSNSPLHFGNGTRLTVT.

The genes are TRBV29-1 and TRBJ1-2; TRBD1 matches 7 bases. Looked up from germline, CDR1 is SQVTM and CDR2 is ANQGSEA. The ends lost 4 bases at V and 3 bases at J; junction bases unmatched: 8. The CDR3 contains 14 residues. In nucleotides, the CDR3 is TGCAGCGTTGGAAGGGACAGCCCATACTATGGCTACACCTTC. Its protein is CSVGRDSPYYGYTF.

The J gene is TRBJ2-2, the V gene TRBV6-1; D uncertain. The germline CDR1 and CDR2 sequences are MNHNS and SASEGT. Between the trimmed V and J ends, which lost 8 bases and 0 bases, there was a span of 13 bases. The CDR3 has 15 amino acids. CDR3 sequence (DNA): TGTGCCAGCTCTTTCCAACTTCCGAACACCGGGGAGCTGTTTTTT. This translates into CASSFQLPNTGELFF.

The gene calls are TRBV6-5 and TRBJ1-1; 7 nucleotides line up with TRBD1. The V gene's germline CDR1 is MNHEY and CDR2 SVGAGI. There are 11 residues in the CDR3. J was trimmed by 7 bases and V by 5 bases; bases with no gene match: 1. The CDR3 loop is CASSNRGEAFF. The CDR3 bases are TGTGCCAGCAGTAACAGGGGTGAAGCTTTCTTT.

V gene TRBV5-1 combines with J gene TRBJ1-1; D unresolved. The length of the CDR3 is 14 residues. CDR1 and CDR2 from the germline V gene are SGHRS and YFSETQ. Trimming took off 1 base at V and 3 bases at J, with 10 bases between the two ends. The CDR3 DNA sequence: TGCGCCAGCAGCTTGTCCGACACGTACACTGAAGCTTTCTTT. Translation gives CASSLSDTYTEAFF. Looking up the rest from reference TRBV5-1 and TRBJ1-1 gives the full variable domain: KAGVTQTPRYLIKTRGQQVTLSCSPISGHRSVSWYQQTPGQGLQFLFEYFSETQRNKGNFPGRFSGRQFSNSRSEMNVSTLELGDSALYLCASSLSDTYTEAFFGQGTRLTVV.

The chain employs TRBV5-6 and TRBJ2-1, with a possible D match to TRBD2 (6 bases). Trimming took off 6 bases at V and 4 bases at J, with 17 bases between the two ends. CDR3 size: 15 residues. Germline loops: CDR1 SGHDT, CDR2 YYEEEE. CDR3 sequence reads: CASNTGTAFYNEQFF. The CDR3 DNA reads as TGTGCCAGCAACACCGGGACTGCCTTTTACAATGAGCAGTTCTTC.

For this clone: Relative to the germline gene, one junction end is altered; a read error may explain this. The gene calls are TRBV28 and TRBJ2-7, with a weak D call TRBD1 (5 bases). The CDR3 covers 14 residues. Looked up from germline, CDR1 is MDHEN and CDR2 is SYDVKM. CDR3 loop: CASSRPTDTPEPYF. CDR3 bases: TGTGCCAGCAGTCGTCCTACGGACACCCCCGAGCCGTACTTC. Drawing the rest from reference TRBV28 and TRBJ2-7, the complete variable domain is DVKVTQSSRYLVKRTGEKVFLECVQDMDHENMFWYRQDPGLGLRLIYFSYDVKMKEKGDIPEGYSVSREKKERFSLILESASTNQTSMYLCASSRPTDTPEPYFGPGTRLTVT.

A word on this clone: This specimen includes other DNA sequences encoding the same CDR3. The J gene is TRBJ2-2, the V gene TRBV11-3; D is unresolved. Germline V lookup: CDR1 SGHNT, CDR2 YENEEA. The CDR3 length is 13 residues. V was pared by 2 bases and J by 5 bases, with 6 bases between. CDR3 residues: CASSLRPTGELFF. Written as DNA, the CDR3 is TGTGCCAGCAGCTTACGTCCTACCGGGGAGCTGTTTTTT.

This chain connects TRBV6-5 to TRBJ2-5, with 8 bases lining up with TRBD1. The CDR3 has 13 amino acids. Trimming took 5 bases from V and 4 from J; bases not matched to a gene: 3. CDR1 is MNHEY and CDR2 is SVGAGI in the germline V gene. The CDR3 DNA follows: TGTGCCAGCAGTAGGGACAGGAGAGAGACCCAGTACTTC. Translation: CASSRDRRETQYF.

The chain joins TRBV6-5 to TRBJ2-7; TRBD1 matches 7 bases. V lost 2 bases and J lost 0; bases outside the gene matches: 4. The V gene's germline CDR1 is MNHEY and CDR2 SVGAGI. The CDR3 extends over 15 amino acids. CDR3 DNA: TGTGCCAGCAGTTACACAGGGGCCACCTCCTACGAGCAGTACTTC. Translated, it gives CASSYTGATSYEQYF.

This rearrangement joins TRBV6-5 to TRBJ2-5, with TRBD1 matching 9 bases. The J call may be incorrect, as the DNA end agrees better with TRBJ2-7. The CDR3 sequence is 16 residues long. In germline, CDR1 is MNHEY, CDR2 SVGAGI. For the CDR3, the DNA is TGTGCCAGCAGTTACTCAAATACCGGGACAGGGACCGAGCAGTACTTC. It translates to CASSYSNTGTGTEQYF.

In DNA, the CDR3 is TGTGCCAGCAGCACGGGACAGGGCTACGAGCAGTACTTC. This gives the protein CASSTGQGYEQYF. The V gene is TRBV7-6, the J gene TRBJ2-7; 9 nucleotides agree with TRBD1. The V gene's germline CDR1 is SGHVS and CDR2 FNYEAQ. The CDR3 runs 13 residues. V trimming: 5 bases; J trimming: 3 bases; junction bases outside the gene matches: 2.

Written as DNA, the CDR3 is TGTGCCAGTGGGACTAGCGGCACAGATACGCAGTATTTT. This translates into CASGTSGTDTQYF. J is TRBJ2-3 and V is TRBV10-3; 10 nucleotides align to TRBD2. Trimming at V came to 10 bases and at J to 1 base, leaving 2 bases not matched to a gene. The CDR3 runs 13 residues. Looked up from germline, CDR1 is ENHRY and CDR2 is SYGVKD.

This chain uses TRBV7-2 with TRBJ1-1; 11 bases line up with TRBD1. Germline CDR1 SGHTA, CDR2 FQGNSA. The CDR3 extends over 14 amino acids. Unmatched junction bases numbered 5, after V lost 5 bases and J lost 6 bases. The CDR3: CASSLDRGLSEAFF. CDR3 sequence (DNA): TGTGCCAGCAGCCTGGACAGGGGGCTATCTGAAGCTTTCTTT.